This paragraph reports one T cell receptor beta chain. The antigen is not known. One end of the junction does not line up with germline, which may come from a read error. The data were obtained in a study of cytomegalovirus exposure and HLA in healthy donors. Sequencing was performed with immunoSEQ multiplex PCR; in TCRdb, only in-frame clones are kept and a portion is missing. The sample consists of about 120,000 clones, roughly 89% of them appearing once. Study observations and caveats: It was 160 or so TCR beta chains that were listed as cytomegalovirus-associated.

This CDR3 spans 13 amino acids. CDR1 is SQVTM and CDR2 is ANQGSEA in the germline V gene. The sample comprised PBMCs. The chain couples TRBV29-1 to TRBJ1-2; tentative D call: TRBD1 (5 bases). This clonotype was obtained from a woman aged 18-30 years in good health and CMV-seronegative. Here the CDR3 DNA reads TGCAGCGTTGACCGGGGAGGGGCTGAAGGCTACGCCTTC. Protein product: CSVDRGGAEGYAF.